This TCR beta chain was identified during a study of memory CD4+ T cells and cytomegalovirus serostatus. The wider study: This sample comes from healthy Belgian adults, eight to ten CMV seropositive, approximately 23 seronegative. Study results and limitations: About 40% of the roughly 160 known CMV-associated TCRbeta sequences appeared in CD4+ memory. Median bootstrapped AUC for CMV status was just over 0.94 originally, about 0.9 US-trained.

As concerns this clone: Its specificity is unknown.

TCRdb's copy holds only in-frame clones and misses some; the assay was immunoSEQ multiplex PCR. Of approximately 60,000 clones in the sample, roughly 77% were seen once. Single viable CD3+CD4+CD8-CD45RO+ cells were sorted as the memory CD4+ T cells. The sequence came from an adult in good health and CMV-seropositive. The sample consisted of memory CD4+ T cells from blood.

In DNA form, the CDR3 reads TGCGCCAGCAGCTTGTCGACCTTGGACGGGAACACTGAAGCTTTCTTT. It is translated as CASSLSTLDGNTEAFF. The V gene is TRBV5-1, the J gene TRBJ1-1; no clear D. Per the germline V gene, CDR1 is SGHRS and CDR2 is YFSETQ. CDR3 size: 16 residues. V lost 1 base, J lost 1 base, and 14 bases lay in between.